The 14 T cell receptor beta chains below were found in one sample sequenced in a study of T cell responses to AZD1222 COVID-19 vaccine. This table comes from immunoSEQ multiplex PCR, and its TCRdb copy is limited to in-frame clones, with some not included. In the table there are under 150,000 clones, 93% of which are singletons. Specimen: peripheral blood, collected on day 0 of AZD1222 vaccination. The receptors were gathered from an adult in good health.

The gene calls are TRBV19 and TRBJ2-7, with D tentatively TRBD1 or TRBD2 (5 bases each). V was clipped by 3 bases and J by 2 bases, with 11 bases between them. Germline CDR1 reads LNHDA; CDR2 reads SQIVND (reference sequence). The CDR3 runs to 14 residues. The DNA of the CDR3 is TGTGCCAGTAGTATCAAGAGGGGAACCTACGAGCAGTACTTC. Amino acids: CASSIKRGTYEQYF.

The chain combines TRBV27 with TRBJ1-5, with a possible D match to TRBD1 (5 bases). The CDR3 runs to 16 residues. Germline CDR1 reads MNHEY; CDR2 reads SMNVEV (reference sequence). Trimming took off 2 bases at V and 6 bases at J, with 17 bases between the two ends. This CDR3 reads CASSLVRGEMVQPQHF. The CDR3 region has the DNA TGTGCCAGCAGTTTAGTTCGAGGGGAAATGGTTCAGCCCCAGCATTTT.

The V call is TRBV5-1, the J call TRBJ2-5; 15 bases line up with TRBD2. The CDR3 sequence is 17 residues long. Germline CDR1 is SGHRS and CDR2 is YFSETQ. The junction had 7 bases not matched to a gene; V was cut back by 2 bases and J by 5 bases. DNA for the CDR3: TGCGCCAGCAGCTTACCGGGACTAGCGGGAGGAGGCGAGACCCAGTACTTC. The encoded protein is CASSLPGLAGGGETQYF.

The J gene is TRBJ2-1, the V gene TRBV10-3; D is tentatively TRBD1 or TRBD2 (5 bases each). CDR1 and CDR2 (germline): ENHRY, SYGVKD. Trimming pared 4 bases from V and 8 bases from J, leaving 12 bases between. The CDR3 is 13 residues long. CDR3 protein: CAISVRGGDEQFF. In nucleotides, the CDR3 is TGTGCCATCAGTGTCCGGGGCGGCGATGAGCAGTTCTTC.

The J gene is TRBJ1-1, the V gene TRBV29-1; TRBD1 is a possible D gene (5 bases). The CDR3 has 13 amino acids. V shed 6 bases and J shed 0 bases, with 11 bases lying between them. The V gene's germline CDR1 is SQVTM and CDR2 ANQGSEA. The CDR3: CSVWTPMNTEAFF. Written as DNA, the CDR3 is TGCAGCGTGTGGACACCAATGAACACTGAAGCTTTCTTT.

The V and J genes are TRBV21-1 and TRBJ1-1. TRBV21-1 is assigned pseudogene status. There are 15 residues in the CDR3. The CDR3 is CASSKVHWQNTEAFF. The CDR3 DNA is TGTGCCAGCAGCAAAGTACACTGGCAGAACACTGAAGCTTTCTTT.

CDR3 loop: CASSQAGSGTSRLNEQFF. The CDR3, as DNA: TGTGCCAGCAGCCAAGCGGGCTCCGGGACTAGTCGTTTGAATGAGCAGTTCTTC. The rearrangement links TRBV4-2 to TRBJ2-1; 8 nucleotides match TRBD2. Germline V lookup: CDR1 LGHNA, CDR2 YNFKEQ. The CDR3 covers 18 residues. V shed 1 base, J shed 7 bases, and the junction held 15 bases outside the gene matches.

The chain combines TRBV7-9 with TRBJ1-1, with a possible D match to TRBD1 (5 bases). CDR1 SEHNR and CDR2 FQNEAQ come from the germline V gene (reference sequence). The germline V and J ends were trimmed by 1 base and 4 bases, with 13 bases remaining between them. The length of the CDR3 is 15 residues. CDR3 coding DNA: TGTGCCAGCAGCTTAGGGTTGGGGGGTCTCACTGAAGCTTTCTTT. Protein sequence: CASSLGLGGLTEAFF.

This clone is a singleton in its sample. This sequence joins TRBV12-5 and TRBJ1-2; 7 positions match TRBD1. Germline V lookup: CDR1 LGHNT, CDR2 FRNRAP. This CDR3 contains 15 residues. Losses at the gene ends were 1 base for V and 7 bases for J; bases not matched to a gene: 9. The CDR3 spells CASGLAPTGKGGYTF. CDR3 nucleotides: TGTGCTAGTGGTTTGGCCCCGACAGGGAAGGGTGGCTACACCTTC.

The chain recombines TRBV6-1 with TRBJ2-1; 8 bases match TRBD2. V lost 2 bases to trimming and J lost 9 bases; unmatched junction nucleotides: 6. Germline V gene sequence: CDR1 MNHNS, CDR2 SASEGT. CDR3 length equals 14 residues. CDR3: CASSELAGWGEQFF. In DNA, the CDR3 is TGTGCCAGCAGTGAATTAGCGGGATGGGGTGAGCAGTTCTTC.

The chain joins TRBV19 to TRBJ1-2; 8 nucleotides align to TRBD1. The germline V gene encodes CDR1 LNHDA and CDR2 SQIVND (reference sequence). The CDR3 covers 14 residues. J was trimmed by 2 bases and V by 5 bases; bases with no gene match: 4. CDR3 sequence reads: CASSQNRGNYGYTF. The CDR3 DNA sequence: TGTGCCAGTAGTCAGAACAGGGGGAACTATGGCTACACCTTC.

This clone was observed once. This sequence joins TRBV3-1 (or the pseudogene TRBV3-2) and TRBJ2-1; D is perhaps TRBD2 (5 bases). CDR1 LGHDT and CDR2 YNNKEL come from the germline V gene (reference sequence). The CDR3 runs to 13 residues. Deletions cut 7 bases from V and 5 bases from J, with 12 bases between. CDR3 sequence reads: CASTLLGNNEQFF. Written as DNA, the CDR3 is TGTGCCAGCACCCTACTAGGTAACAATGAGCAGTTCTTC.

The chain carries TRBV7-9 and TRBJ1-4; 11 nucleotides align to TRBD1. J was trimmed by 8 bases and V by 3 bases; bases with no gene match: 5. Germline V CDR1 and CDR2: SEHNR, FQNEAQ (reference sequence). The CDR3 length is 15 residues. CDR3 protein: CASSLSGTGGEKLFF. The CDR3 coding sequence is TGTGCCAGCAGCTTGTCCGGGACAGGGGGGGAAAAACTGTTTTTT.

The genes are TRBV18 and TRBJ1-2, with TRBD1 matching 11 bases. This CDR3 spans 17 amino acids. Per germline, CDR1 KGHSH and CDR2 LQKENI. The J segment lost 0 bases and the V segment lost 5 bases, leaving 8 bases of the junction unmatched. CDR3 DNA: TGTGCCAGCTCATCCGGACAGGGGGCTTTAGCTAACTATGGCTACACCTTC. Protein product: CASSSGQGALANYGYTF.